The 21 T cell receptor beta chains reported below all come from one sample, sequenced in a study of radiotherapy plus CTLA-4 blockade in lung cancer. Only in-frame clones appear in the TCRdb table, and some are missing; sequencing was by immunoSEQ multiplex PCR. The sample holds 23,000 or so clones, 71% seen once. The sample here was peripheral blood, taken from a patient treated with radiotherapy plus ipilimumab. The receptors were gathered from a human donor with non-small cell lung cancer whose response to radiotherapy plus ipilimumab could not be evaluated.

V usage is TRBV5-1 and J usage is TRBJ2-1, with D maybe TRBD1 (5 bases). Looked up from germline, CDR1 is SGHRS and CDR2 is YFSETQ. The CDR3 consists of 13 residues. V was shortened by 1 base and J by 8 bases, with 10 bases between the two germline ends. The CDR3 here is CASSLQGGDEQFF. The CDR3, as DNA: TGCGCCAGCAGCTTGCAGGGTGGGGATGAGCAGTTCTTC.

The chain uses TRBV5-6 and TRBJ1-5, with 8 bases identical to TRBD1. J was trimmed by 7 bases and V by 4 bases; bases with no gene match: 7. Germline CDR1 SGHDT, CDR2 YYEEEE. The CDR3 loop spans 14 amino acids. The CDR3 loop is CASSDAGGGQPQHF. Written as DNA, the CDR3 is TGTGCCAGCAGCGATGCAGGGGGCGGGCAGCCCCAGCATTTT.

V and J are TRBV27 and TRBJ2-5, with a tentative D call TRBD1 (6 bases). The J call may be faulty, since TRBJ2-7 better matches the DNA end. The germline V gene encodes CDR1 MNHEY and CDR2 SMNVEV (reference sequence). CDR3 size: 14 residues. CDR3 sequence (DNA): TGTGCCAGCAGTTTCTCTGGGGGCATCCACGAGCAGTACTTC. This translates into CASSFSGGIHEQYF.

CDR3 residues: CASSPLAGGGVTQYF. The CDR3 DNA sequence: TGTGCCAGCAGTCCCCTTGCGGGCGGGGGGGTTACGCAGTATTTT. V usage is TRBV2 and J usage is TRBJ2-3; 9 bases are shared with TRBD2. Losses at the gene ends were 5 bases for V and 8 bases for J; bases not matched to a gene: 11. There are 15 residues in the CDR3. In germline, CDR1 is SNHLY, CDR2 FYNNEI.

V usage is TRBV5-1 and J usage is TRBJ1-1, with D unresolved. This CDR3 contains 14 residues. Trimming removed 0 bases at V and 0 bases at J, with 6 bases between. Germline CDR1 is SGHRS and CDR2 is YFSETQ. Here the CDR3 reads CASSLGEMNTEAFF. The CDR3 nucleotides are TGCGCCAGCAGCTTGGGCGAGATGAACACTGAAGCTTTCTTT.

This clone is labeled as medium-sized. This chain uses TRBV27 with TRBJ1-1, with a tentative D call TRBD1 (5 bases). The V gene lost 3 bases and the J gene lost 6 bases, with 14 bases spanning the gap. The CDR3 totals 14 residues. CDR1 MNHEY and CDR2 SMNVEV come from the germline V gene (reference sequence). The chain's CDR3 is CASSFRQRLSEAFF. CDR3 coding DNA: TGTGCCAGCAGTTTCCGACAGAGACTCTCTGAAGCTTTCTTT.

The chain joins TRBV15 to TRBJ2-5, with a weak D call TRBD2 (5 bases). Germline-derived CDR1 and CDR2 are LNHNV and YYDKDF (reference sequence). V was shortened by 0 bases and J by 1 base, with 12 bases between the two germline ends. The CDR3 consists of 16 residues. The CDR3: CATSRDGSSAQETQYF. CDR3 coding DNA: TGTGCCACCAGCAGAGATGGGAGTTCAGCCCAAGAGACCCAGTACTTC.

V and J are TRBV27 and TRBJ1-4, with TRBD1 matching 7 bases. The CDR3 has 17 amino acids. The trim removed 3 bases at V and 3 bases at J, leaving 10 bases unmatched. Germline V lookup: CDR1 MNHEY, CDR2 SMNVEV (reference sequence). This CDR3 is CASSFRADRVANEKLFF. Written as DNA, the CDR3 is TGTGCCAGCAGTTTCAGGGCCGACAGGGTTGCTAATGAAAAACTGTTTTTT.

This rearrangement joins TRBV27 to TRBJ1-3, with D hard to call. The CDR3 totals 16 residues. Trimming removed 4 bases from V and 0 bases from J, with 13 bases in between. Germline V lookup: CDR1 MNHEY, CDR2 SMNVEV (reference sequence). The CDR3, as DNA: TGTGCCAGCAGTTATAGCGGACTCGGCTCTGGAAACACCATATATTTT. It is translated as CASSYSGLGSGNTIYF.

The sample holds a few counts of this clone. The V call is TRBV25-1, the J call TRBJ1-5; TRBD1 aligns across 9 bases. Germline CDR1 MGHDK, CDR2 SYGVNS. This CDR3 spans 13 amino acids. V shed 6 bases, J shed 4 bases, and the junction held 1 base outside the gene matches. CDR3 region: CASRGQGNQPQHF. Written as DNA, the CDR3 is TGTGCCAGCAGGGGACAGGGTAATCAGCCCCAGCATTTT.

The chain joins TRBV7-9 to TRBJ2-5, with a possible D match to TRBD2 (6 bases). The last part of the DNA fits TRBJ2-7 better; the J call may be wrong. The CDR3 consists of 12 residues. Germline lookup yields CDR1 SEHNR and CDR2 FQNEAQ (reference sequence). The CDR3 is CASSLVSGEQYF. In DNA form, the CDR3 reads TGTGCCAGCAGCTTAGTTAGCGGCGAGCAGTACTTC.

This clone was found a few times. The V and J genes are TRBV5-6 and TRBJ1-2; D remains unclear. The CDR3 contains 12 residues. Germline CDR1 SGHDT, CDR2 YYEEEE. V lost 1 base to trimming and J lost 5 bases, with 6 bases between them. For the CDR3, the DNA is TGTGCCAGCAGCTTGCGGGAATATGGCTACACCTTC. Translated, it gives CASSLREYGYTF. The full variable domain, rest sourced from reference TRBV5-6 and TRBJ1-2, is DAGVTQSPTHLIKTRGQQVTLRCSPKSGHDTVSWYQQALGQGPQFIFQYYEEEERQRGNFPDRFSGHQFPNYSSELNVNALLLGDSALYLCASSLREYGYTFGSGTRLTVV.

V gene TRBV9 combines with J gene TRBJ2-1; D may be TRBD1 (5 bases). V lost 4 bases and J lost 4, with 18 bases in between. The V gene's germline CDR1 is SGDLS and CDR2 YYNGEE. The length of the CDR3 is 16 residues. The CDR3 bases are TGTGCCAGCAGCCCTTCGGGTTGGGGCCGATACAATGAGCAGTTCTTC. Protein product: CASSPSGWGRYNEQFF.

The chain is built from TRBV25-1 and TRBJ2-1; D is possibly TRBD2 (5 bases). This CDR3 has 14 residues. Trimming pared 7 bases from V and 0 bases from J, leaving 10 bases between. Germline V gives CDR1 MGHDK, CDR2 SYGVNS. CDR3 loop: CASTFGGSYNEQFF. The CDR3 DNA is TGTGCCAGCACGTTTGGAGGCTCCTACAATGAGCAGTTCTTC.

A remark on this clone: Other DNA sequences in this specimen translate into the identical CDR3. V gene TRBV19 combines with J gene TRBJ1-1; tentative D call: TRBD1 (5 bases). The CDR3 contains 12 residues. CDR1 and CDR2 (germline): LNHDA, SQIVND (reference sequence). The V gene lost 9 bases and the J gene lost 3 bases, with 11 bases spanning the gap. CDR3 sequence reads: CARRDRDTEAFF. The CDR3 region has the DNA TGTGCCAGGCGAGACAGAGACACTGAAGCTTTCTTT.

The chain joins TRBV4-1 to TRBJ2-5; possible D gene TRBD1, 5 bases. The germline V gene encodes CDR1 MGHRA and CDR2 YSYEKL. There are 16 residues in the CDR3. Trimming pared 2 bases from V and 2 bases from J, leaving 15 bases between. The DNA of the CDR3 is TGCGCCAGCAGCCAAACCCTTGTTGGGGCTCAAGAGACCCAGTACTTC. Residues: CASSQTLVGAQETQYF.

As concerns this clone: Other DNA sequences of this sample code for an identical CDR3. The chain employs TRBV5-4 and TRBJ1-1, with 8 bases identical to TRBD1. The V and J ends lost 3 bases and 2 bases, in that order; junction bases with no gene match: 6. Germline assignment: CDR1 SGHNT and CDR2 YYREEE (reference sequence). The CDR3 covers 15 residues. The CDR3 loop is CASSSGTGLNTEAFF. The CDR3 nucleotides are TGTGCCAGCAGCTCCGGGACAGGACTCAACACTGAAGCTTTCTTT.

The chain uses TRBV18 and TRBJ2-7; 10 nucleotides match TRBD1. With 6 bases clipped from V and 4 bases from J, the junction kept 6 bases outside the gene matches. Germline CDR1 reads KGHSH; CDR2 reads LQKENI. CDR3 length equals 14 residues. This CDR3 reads CASSTDRGKYEQYF. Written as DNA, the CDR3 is TGTGCCAGCTCCACGGACAGGGGGAAGTACGAGCAGTACTTC. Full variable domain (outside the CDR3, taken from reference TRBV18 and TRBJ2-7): NAGVMQNPRHLVRRRGQEARLRCSPMKGHSHVYWYRQLPEEGLKFMVYLQKENIIDESGMPKERFSAEFPKEGPSILRIQQVVRGDSAAYFCASSTDRGKYEQYFGPGTRLTVT.

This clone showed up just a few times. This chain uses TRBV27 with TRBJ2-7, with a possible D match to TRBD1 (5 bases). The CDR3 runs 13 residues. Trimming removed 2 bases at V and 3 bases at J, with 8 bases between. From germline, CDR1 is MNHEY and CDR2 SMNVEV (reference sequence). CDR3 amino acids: CASSLGHLYEQYF. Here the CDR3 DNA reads TGTGCCAGCAGTTTAGGACACCTCTACGAGCAGTACTTC.

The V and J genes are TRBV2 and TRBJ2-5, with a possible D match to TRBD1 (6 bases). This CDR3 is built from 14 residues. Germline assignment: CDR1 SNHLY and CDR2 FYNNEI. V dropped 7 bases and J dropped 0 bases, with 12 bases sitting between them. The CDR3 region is CASIRGSDQETQYF. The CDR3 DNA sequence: TGTGCCAGCATTAGGGGGTCGGACCAAGAGACCCAGTACTTC.

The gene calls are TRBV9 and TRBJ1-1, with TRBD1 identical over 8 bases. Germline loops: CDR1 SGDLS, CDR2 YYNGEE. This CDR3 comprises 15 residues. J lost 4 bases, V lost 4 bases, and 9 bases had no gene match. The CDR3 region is CASSPDRAWSTEAFF. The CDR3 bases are TGTGCCAGCAGCCCGGACAGGGCCTGGAGCACTGAAGCTTTCTTT. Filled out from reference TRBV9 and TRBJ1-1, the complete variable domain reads DSGVTQTPKHLITATGQRVTLRCSPRSGDLSVYWYQQSLDQGLQFLIQYYNGEERAKGNILERFSAQQFPDLHSELNLSSLELGDSALYFCASSPDRAWSTEAFFGQGTRLTVV.